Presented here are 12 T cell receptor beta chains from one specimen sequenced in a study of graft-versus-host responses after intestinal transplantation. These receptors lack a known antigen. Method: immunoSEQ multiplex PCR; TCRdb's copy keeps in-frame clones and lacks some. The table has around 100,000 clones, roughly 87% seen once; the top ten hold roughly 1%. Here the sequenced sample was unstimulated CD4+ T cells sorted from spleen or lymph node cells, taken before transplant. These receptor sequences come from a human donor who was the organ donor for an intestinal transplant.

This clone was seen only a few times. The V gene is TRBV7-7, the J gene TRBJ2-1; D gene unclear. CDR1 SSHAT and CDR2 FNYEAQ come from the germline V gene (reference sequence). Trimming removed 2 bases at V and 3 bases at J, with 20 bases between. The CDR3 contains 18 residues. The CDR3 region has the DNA TGTGCCAGCAGCTTACGGCAACTACTAAACATGCGCTACAATGAGCAGTTCTTC. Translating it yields CASSLRQLLNMRYNEQFF. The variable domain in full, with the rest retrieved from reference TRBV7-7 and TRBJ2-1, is GAGVSQSPRYKVTKRGQDVTLRCDPISSHATLYWYQQALGQGPEFLTYFNYEAQPDKSGLPSDRFSAERPEGSISTLTIQRTEQRDSAMYRCASSLRQLLNMRYNEQFFGPGTRLTVL.

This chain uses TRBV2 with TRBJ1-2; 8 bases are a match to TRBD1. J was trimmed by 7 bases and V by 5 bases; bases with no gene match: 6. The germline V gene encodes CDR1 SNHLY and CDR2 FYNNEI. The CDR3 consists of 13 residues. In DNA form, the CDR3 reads TGTGCCAGCAGTTTCCAGGGGGCTGGTGGCTACACCTTC. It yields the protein CASSFQGAGGYTF. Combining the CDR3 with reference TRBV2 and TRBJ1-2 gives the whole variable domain EPEVTQTPSHQVTQMGQEVILRCVPISNHLYFYWYRQILGQKVEFLVSFYNNEISEKSEIFDDQFSVERPDGSNFTLKIRSTKLEDSAMYFCASSFQGAGGYTFGSGTRLTVV.

The CDR3 DNA follows: TGCGCCAGCAGCCACTCACCGGGACTAGCAAATGAGCAGTTCTTC. It codes for CASSHSPGLANEQFF. The rearrangement links TRBV4-1 to TRBJ2-1, with 9 nucleotides matching TRBD2. The CDR3 is 15 amino acids. Germline assignment: CDR1 MGHRA and CDR2 YSYEKL. Germline trimming cut 3 bases from V and 7 bases from J; bases unmatched to any gene: 7.

Written as DNA, the CDR3 is TGTGCCAGCAGCCCATCAGGGGGCTCGGGCAATCAGCCCCAGCATTTT. The encoded protein is CASSPSGGSGNQPQHF. This chain joins TRBV5-6 and TRBJ1-5; 8 nucleotides match TRBD1. Germline CDR1 SGHDT, CDR2 YYEEEE. The CDR3 runs to 16 residues. Germline trimming cut 4 bases from V and 2 bases from J; bases unmatched to any gene: 8.

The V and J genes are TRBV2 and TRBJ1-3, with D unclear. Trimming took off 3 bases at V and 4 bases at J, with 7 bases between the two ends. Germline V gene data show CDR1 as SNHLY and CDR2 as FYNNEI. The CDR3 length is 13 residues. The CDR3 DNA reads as TGTGCCAGCAGTGACGGTCAGGGAAACACCATATATTTT. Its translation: CASSDGQGNTIYF.

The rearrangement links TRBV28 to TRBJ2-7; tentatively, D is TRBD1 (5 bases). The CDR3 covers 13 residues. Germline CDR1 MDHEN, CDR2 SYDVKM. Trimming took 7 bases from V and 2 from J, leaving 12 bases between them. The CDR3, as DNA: TGTGCCAGCACCCCAGGGTCTGCCTACGAGCAGTACTTC. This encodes CASTPGSAYEQYF.

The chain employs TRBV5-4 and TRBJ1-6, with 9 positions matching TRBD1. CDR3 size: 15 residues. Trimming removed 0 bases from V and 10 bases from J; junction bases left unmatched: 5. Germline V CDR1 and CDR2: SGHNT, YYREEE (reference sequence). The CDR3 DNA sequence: TGTGCCAGCAGCTTGGTGACAGGGGGAGGATCACCCCTCCACTTT. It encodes CASSLVTGGGSPLHF.

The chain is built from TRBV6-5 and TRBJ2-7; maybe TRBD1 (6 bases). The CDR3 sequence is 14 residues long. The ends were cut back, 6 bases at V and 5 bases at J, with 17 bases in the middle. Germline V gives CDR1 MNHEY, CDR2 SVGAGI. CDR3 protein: CASSTIGQPNEQYF. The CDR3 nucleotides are TGTGCCAGCAGCACAATAGGACAGCCCAACGAGCAGTACTTC.

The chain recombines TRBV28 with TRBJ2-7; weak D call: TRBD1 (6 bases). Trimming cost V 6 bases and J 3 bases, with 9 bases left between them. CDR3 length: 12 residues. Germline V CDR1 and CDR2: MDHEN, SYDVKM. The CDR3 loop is CASSSDSYEQYF. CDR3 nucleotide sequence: TGTGCCAGCAGCTCGGACAGCTACGAGCAGTACTTC.

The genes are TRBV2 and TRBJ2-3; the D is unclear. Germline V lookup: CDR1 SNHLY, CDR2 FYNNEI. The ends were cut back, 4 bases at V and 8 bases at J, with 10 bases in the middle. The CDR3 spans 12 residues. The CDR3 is CASSGDFSTQYF. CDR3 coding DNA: TGTGCCAGCAGTGGCGATTTTAGTACGCAGTATTTT.

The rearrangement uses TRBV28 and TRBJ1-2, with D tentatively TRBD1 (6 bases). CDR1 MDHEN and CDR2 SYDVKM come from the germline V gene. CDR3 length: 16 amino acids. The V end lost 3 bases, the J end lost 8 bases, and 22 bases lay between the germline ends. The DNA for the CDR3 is TGTGCCAGCAGTTTGTTATGGCGGACAGTCGCTGAGGGCTACACCTTC. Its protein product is CASSLLWRTVAEGYTF.

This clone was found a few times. CDR3 bases: TGTGCCAGCAGCTTAACGTTGACAGGGACCTACGAGCAGTACTTC. Protein: CASSLTLTGTYEQYF. The chain recombines TRBV7-3 with TRBJ2-7, with TRBD1 matching 7 bases. The CDR3 runs to 15 residues. V shed 0 bases and J 2 bases; nucleotides not matched to a gene: 4. Looked up from germline, CDR1 is SGHTA and CDR2 is FQGTGA.